These T cell receptor beta chains were read from a single sample in a study of T cell responses to AZD1222 COVID-19 vaccine. The table came from immunoSEQ multiplex PCR; TCRdb's copy has only in-frame clones and leaves some out. The table shows over 200,000 clones, with around 94% occurring only once. The source was peripheral blood, collected 28 days after the second dose of the MenACWY control vaccine. Receptors originate from an adult who received the MenACWY meningococcal vaccine as a control. The CDR3 runs from the conserved cysteine through the conserved F or W. D genes are given only for firm matches. A row's size may be missing; if present it is once, few, many or a size class.

V,J,D,size,DNA,CDR3
TRBV14,TRBJ2-5,NA,NA,TGTGCCAGCAGCCAAGCGGGGAACCACCAAGAGACCCAGTACTTC,CASSQAGNHQETQYF
TRBV19,TRBJ2-7,TRBD2,NA,TGTGCCAGCCGAAGACTAGCGGGGGCCGTCGAGCAGTACTTC,CASRRLAGAVEQYF
TRBV5-4,TRBJ1-2,NA,NA,TGTGCCAGCAGTTTCCAGGGGCAGGAGGGCTACACCTTC,CASSFQGQEGYTF
TRBV6-5,TRBJ2-7,TRBD1,NA,TGTGCCAGCAGACGAAACCGGGACAGGGAGGTGGAGCAGTACTTC,CASRRNRDREVEQYF
TRBV5-8,TRBJ1-4,NA,NA,TGTGCCAGCAGCTTGGTGGCTATCAGGGGACTGTTTTTT,CASSLVAIRGLFF
TRBV10-3,TRBJ1-1,NA,NA,TGTGCCATCTTAAGGAGTTTGAACACTGAAGCTTTCTTT,CAILRSLNTEAFF
TRBV7-2,TRBJ1-4,NA,NA,TGTGCCAGCAGCTTCCAGGGAGGTGGAGAAAAACTGTTTTTT,CASSFQGGGEKLFF
TRBV30,TRBJ2-2,NA,NA,TGTGCCTGGAGCCGTGACAGGCCGACCACCGGGGAGCTGTTTTTT,CAWSRDRPTTGELFF
TRBV19,TRBJ2-5,NA,NA,TGTGCCAGTAGCATTGACCCCGAGCTCCAAGAGACCCAGTACTTC,CASSIDPELQETQYF
TRBV29-1,TRBJ1-1,NA,NA,TGCAGCGTTGAAATTGGGTTGAACACTGAAGCTTTCTTT,CSVEIGLNTEAFF
TRBV27,TRBJ2-1,TRBD2,NA,TGTGCCAGCAGTTGGGGGGGTAGCGGGAGTAATGAGCAGTTCTTC,CASSWGGSGSNEQFF
TRBV24-1,TRBJ2-3,NA,once,TGTGCCACCAGTGACACCGACAGCCGCACAGATACGCAGTATTTT,CATSDTDSRTDTQYF
TRBV27,TRBJ2-7,TRBD2,NA,TGTGCCACGGTGGTGAGACTAGCGGGGCTCTACGAGCAGTACTTC,CATVVRLAGLYEQYF
TRBV5-1,TRBJ2-3,NA,NA,TGCGCCAGCAGCCTCCATGAGACCCTCTCTAGCACAGATACGCAGTATTTT,CASSLHETLSSTDTQYF
TRBV6-5,TRBJ2-7,NA,NA,TGTGCCAGCAGTTACGCTGGACCCAGCGAGCAGTACTTC,CASSYAGPSEQYF
TRBV6-4,TRBJ2-3,TRBD2,NA,TGTGCCAGCAGTGACTCGGCGGGGGGTAGCACAGATACGCAGTATTTT,CASSDSAGGSTDTQYF
TRBV15,TRBJ2-2,TRBD2,NA,TGTGCCACCGGGGCGGGGGGGCCGAACACCGGGGAGCTGTTTTTT,CATGAGGPNTGELFF
TRBV7-8,TRBJ2-7,NA,once,TGTGCCAGCAGCTATGGGCACGAGCAGTACTTC,CASSYGHEQYF
TRBV6-5,TRBJ1-5,NA,NA,TGTGCCAGCAGTTACTCTGGGAGCAATCAGCCCCAGCATTTT,CASSYSGSNQPQHF
TRBV7-7,TRBJ2-5,NA,NA,TGTGCTAGCAGCAAGCGGACGTACCAAGAGACCCAGTACTTC,CASSKRTYQETQYF
TRBV7-9,TRBJ2-2,NA,NA,TGTGCCAGCAGCTTACCCCACGGGGAGCTGTTTTTT,CASSLPHGELFF
TRBV2,TRBJ1-3,NA,once,TGTGCCAGCAGGGGACAACCGCTCTCTGGAAACACCATATATTTT,CASRGQPLSGNTIYF
TRBV10-3,TRBJ2-2,TRBD2,NA,TGTGCCATCAGTGCCCCGGCGACGGGGGGCACCGGGGAGCTGTTTTTT,CAISAPATGGTGELFF
TRBV6-5,TRBJ1-1,TRBD1,once,TGTGCCAGCAGTAAACGACAGGGGCTCGACACTGAAGCTTTCTTT,CASSKRQGLDTEAFF
TRBV6-5,TRBJ1-2,NA,NA,TGTGCCAGCAGACGGGATTTCTATGGCTACACCTTC,CASRRDFYGYTF
TRBV11-2,TRBJ2-2,TRBD1,NA,TGTGCCAGCAGCCTCGAGACAGGGGTGAACACCGGGGAGCTGTTTTTT,CASSLETGVNTGELFF
TRBV27,TRBJ1-1,NA,NA,TGTGCCAGCAGTGGCGACAGAGTTTTGAGGACTGAAGCTTTCTTT,CASSGDRVLRTEAFF
TRBV7-3,TRBJ2-1,TRBD2,once,TGTGCCAGCAGCTTGGCTAGCGGGGGTGGTAATGAGCAGTTCTTC,CASSLASGGGNEQFF
TRBV27,TRBJ1-2,TRBD1,NA,TGTGCCAGCAGCCACGGGACAGGCTATGGCTACACCTTC,CASSHGTGYGYTF
TRBV18,TRBJ1-4,NA,once,TGTGCCAGCTCACCACGGGTAGGGAATGAAAAACTGTTTTTT,CASSPRVGNEKLFF
TRBV10-3,TRBJ1-3,NA,NA,TGTGCCATCACCCCAGGGGCTGGAAACACCATATATTTT,CAITPGAGNTIYF